This T cell receptor (beta chain) is from a study of CD8 T cells in ankylosing spondylitis. Study-wide results and limits: Ankylosing spondylitis blood seemed to carry a telltale TCR beta motif made of fewer than 10 highly homologous variants.

TCRdb re-called the 5' RACE reads with MiXCR, one entry per CDR3 protein. The table lists hundreds of thousands of distinct CDR3 sequences, roughly 12% of them singletons. This clonotype was recorded at least ten times. The antigen is not known. The CDR3 runs to 14 residues. CDR1 is SEHNR and CDR2 is FQNEAQ in the germline V gene (reference sequence). J gave up 5 bases and V 1 base, and 4 bases lay outside the gene matches. The sample consisted of blood, either unsorted or a sorted T cell fraction (not recorded which). The clonotype was recovered from a male donor with ankylosing spondylitis. The chain recombines TRBV7-9 with TRBJ1-1; 7 bases match TRBD1. The CDR3 bases are TGTGCCAGCAGCTTAGGTGACAGGGTTACTGAAGCTTTCTTT. It is translated as CASSLGDRVTEAFF.